This is a list of T cell receptor beta chains from one sample in a study of cytomegalovirus exposure and HLA in healthy donors. TCRdb's table, derived via immunoSEQ multiplex PCR, lists solely in-frame clones and lacks some. The sample lists under 400,000 clones, 88% occurring once. The sample was PBMCs. The source of these receptors is a man between 25 and 39 years old in good health and CMV-seronegative. The CDR3 runs from the conserved cysteine through the conserved F or W. D genes are given only for firm matches. For some rows the clone size is stated as once, few or many, or as a class when expanded; others skip it.

J gene,CDR3 length,V gene,D gene,clone size,CDR3 protein,CDR3 DNA
TRBJ1-5,15,TRBV27,TRBD1,once,CASTNRGDSNQPQHF,TGTGCCAGCACGAACAGGGGGGATAGCAATCAGCCCCAGCATTTT
TRBJ1-3,16,TRBV30,-,-,CAWSVRQYYSGNTIYF,TGTGCCTGGAGTGTACGGCAGTACTACTCTGGAAACACCATATATTTT
TRBJ2-5,12,TRBV29-1,-,-,CSAKRQQETQYF,TGCAGCGCTAAAAGACAGCAAGAGACCCAGTACTTC
TRBJ1-2,15,TRBV6-1,-,-,CASSEALAGRYGYTF,TGTGCCAGCAGTGAAGCGCTTGCAGGGAGGTATGGCTACACCTTC
TRBJ2-3,10,TRBV5-1,-,-,CASRSDTQYF,TGCGCCAGCCGGTCAGATACGCAGTATTTT
TRBJ1-6,18,TRBV7-9,TRBD1,-,CASLGQGAAERPLGSLHF,TGTGCCAGCTTGGGACAGGGGGCTGCCGAGAGGCCTCTCGGGTCCCTCCACTTT
TRBJ1-6,13,TRBV5-1,TRBD1,once,CASSLEGQALLHF,TGCGCCAGCAGCTTGGAGGGACAGGCTCTCCTCCACTTT
TRBJ2-1,15,TRBV5-6,TRBD2,-,CASSQTSGGHNEQFF,TGTGCCAGCAGCCAAACTAGCGGGGGCCACAATGAGCAGTTCTTC
TRBJ1-4,17,TRBV7-8,-,-,CASSSIKGGGPRGVLFF,TGTGCCAGCAGCTCTATTAAGGGGGGGGGACCGAGAGGAGTACTGTTTTTT
TRBJ1-5,14,TRBV7-9,-,-,CASSSGRDNQPQHF,TGTGCCAGCAGCTCCGGACGGGACAATCAGCCCCAGCATTTT
TRBJ1-6,12,TRBV27,-,-,CASSFLHSPLHF,TGTGCCAGCAGTTTCCTCCATTCACCCCTCCACTTT
TRBJ2-3,15,TRBV2,TRBD2,-,CASSGGRGARDTQYF,TGTGCCAGCAGTGGAGGGCGGGGGGCGAGGGATACGCAGTATTTT
TRBJ1-1,15,TRBV11-2,TRBD1,-,CASSYRTGLYTEAFF,TGTGCCAGCAGCTATAGGACAGGGTTATACACTGAAGCTTTCTTT
TRBJ2-2,13,TRBV21-1,-,-,CASPHGRGGELFF,TGTGCCAGCCCACATGGGCGGGGCGGGGAGCTGTTTTTT
TRBJ2-7,13,TRBV4-1,-,-,CASSQESQYEQYF,TGCGCCAGCAGCCAAGAGAGCCAATACGAGCAGTACTTC
TRBJ2-7,11,TRBV27,-,-,CASSSRDEQYF,TGTGCCAGCAGTTCCCGGGACGAGCAGTACTTC
TRBJ1-2,11,TRBV20-1,-,-,CSATDITKHTF,TGCAGTGCTACTGACATAACCAAACACACCTTC
TRBJ1-2,14,TRBV7-9,-,-,CASSSRGGIYGYTF,TGTGCCAGCAGCTCTAGGGGGGGAATCTATGGCTACACCTTC
TRBJ2-7,15,TRBV6-6,-,-,CASSYMPGASYEQYF,TGTGCCAGCAGTTACATGCCAGGGGCCTCCTACGAGCAGTACTTC
TRBJ2-7,13,TRBV6-5,-,-,CASSSPARREQYF,TGTGCCAGCAGTTCCCCAGCCAGGAGGGAGCAGTACTTC
TRBJ1-1,15,TRBV14,TRBD1,-,CASSRDRGRGTEAFF,TGTGCCAGCAGCCGGGACAGGGGGCGTGGTACTGAAGCTTTCTTT
TRBJ1-3,12,TRBV6-5,-,-,CASSKQGNTIYF,TGTGCCAGCAGCAAACAGGGAAACACCATATATTTT
TRBJ2-5,16,TRBV5-5,TRBD1,-,CASSWRGTTGEQTQYF,TGTGCCAGCAGCTGGAGAGGTACCACAGGGGAACAGACCCAGTACTTC
TRBJ1-2,14,TRBV10-3,TRBD1,-,CAIRGQAANYGYTF,TGTGCCATCAGAGGACAGGCTGCTAACTATGGCTACACCTTC
TRBJ2-1,15,TRBV5-4,-,-,CASTTTGGAYNEQFF,TGTGCCAGCACCACGACCGGGGGAGCCTACAATGAGCAGTTCTTC
TRBJ2-5,16,TRBV15,-,once,CATSRVTAEGRETQYF,TGTGCCACCAGCAGAGTTACCGCAGAGGGTCGGGAGACCCAGTACTTC
TRBJ2-5,15,TRBV7-9,-,-,CASSPREGARETQYF,TGTGCCAGCAGCCCCCGGGAGGGGGCACGAGAGACCCAGTACTTC
TRBJ1-5,15,TRBV6-1,-,-,CASSEALNFGQPQHF,TGTGCCAGCAGTGAAGCGCTTAACTTCGGTCAGCCCCAGCATTTT
TRBJ2-5,15,TRBV5-8,TRBD2,-,CASSSRLAVQETQYF,TGTGCCAGCAGTTCAAGACTAGCGGTCCAAGAGACCCAGTACTTC
TRBJ1-1,16,TRBV6-5,TRBD1,-,CASSYSKSQGDTEAFF,TGTGCCAGCAGTTACTCAAAAAGTCAGGGGGATACTGAAGCTTTCTTT
TRBJ1-3,15,TRBV7-2,TRBD1,-,CASSLAGTGGNTIYF,TGTGCCAGCAGCTTAGCGGGGACAGGGGGAAACACCATATATTTT
TRBJ2-2,16,TRBV5-1,TRBD2,few,CASSFTTGGSTGELFF,TGCGCCAGCAGCTTCACGACGGGAGGAAGCACCGGGGAGCTGTTTTTT
TRBJ2-7,14,TRBV18,-,-,CASSPEGSAYEQYF,TGTGCCAGCTCACCGGAGGGGAGCGCCTACGAGCAGTACTTC
TRBJ2-2,13,TRBV7-2,-,-,CASRGAVTGELFF,TGTGCCAGCAGGGGGGCAGTCACCGGGGAGCTGTTTTTT
TRBJ1-5,14,TRBV6-1,-,-,CASSGNRAGQPQHF,TGTGCCAGCAGCGGTAACAGGGCGGGTCAGCCCCAGCATTTT
TRBJ1-2,13,TRBV27,TRBD1,few,CASRITGAYGYTF,TGTGCCAGCAGAATCACAGGGGCCTATGGCTACACCTTC
TRBJ2-5,13,TRBV13,-,-,CASSLAGSETQYF,TGTGCCAGCAGCTTAGCGGGGTCAGAGACCCAGTACTTC
TRBJ2-1,16,TRBV7-9,TRBD2,-,CASSFTTSGGFNEQFF,TGTGCCAGCAGCTTTACTACTAGCGGGGGGTTTAATGAGCAGTTCTTC
TRBJ2-7,15,TRBV9,TRBD1,-,CASSVDGTASYEQYF,TGTGCCAGCAGCGTAGATGGGACAGCTTCCTACGAGCAGTACTTC
TRBJ2-7,18,TRBV7-8,TRBD2,once,CASSLPRGGYSSSYEQYF,TGTGCCAGCAGCTTACCACGCGGGGGGTACTCTTCATCCTACGAGCAGTACTTC
TRBJ1-6,17,TRBV4-1,-,-,CASSQESVGGFNSPLHF,TGCGCCAGCAGCCAAGAATCGGTTGGCGGATTTAATTCACCCCTCCACTTT
TRBJ2-2,16,TRBV4-1,-,-,CASSQLSGYQGGELFF,TGCGCCAGCAGCCAACTGTCTGGGTATCAGGGCGGGGAGCTGTTTTTT
TRBJ1-1,17,TRBV7-8,-,-,CASSPRRGTGEGTEAFF,TGTGCCAGCAGCCCGAGACGGGGGACCGGAGAGGGGACTGAAGCTTTCTTT
TRBJ2-7,15,TRBV21-1,-,once,CASRPGTGSSYEQYF,TGTGCCAGCAGACCGGGGACAGGTAGCTCCTACGAGCAGTACTTC
TRBJ2-2,17,TRBV5-6,TRBD2,once,CASSFTPTSSNTGELFF,TGTGCCAGCAGCTTCACCCCGACTAGCTCCAACACCGGGGAGCTGTTTTTT
TRBJ1-2,15,TRBV29-1,TRBD1,-,CSVSNSGTGLDGYTF,TGCAGCGTATCCAATTCCGGGACAGGCTTAGATGGCTACACCTTC
TRBJ1-2,15,TRBV19,TRBD1,-,CASSPDRGTPYGYTF,TGTGCCAGTAGTCCGGACAGGGGTACACCCTATGGCTACACCTTC